The entry below describes one T cell receptor (beta chain). Amplified TCR beta CDR3 regions derived from RNA transcripts. TCR CDR3 underwent first-round RT-PCR with the HTBI primer set. TCRdb reanalysed the multiplex PCR reads using MiXCR and keeps one entry per CDR3 protein. This table has under 350,000 distinct CDR3 sequences, 20% to 30% appearing once. The data stem from a study of T cells in Graves' hyperthyroidism and ophthalmopathy. The V gene's germline CDR1 is DFQATT and CDR2 SNEGSKA (reference sequence). Trimming cost V 0 bases and J 5 bases; bases outside gene matches: 5. This CDR3 has 16 residues.

Sequenced sample: blood. The V and J genes are TRBV20-1 and TRBJ2-2, with TRBD2 matching 11 bases. This TCR derives from a man aged 35 to 55 with Graves' hyperthyroidism that later progressed to Graves' ophthalmopathy. The CDR3 DNA is TGCAGTGCTAGAGATCCGCTAGCGGGAGGTACCGGGGAGCTGTTTTTT. Residues: CSARDPLAGGTGELFF.